The 29 T cell receptor beta chains listed next were all sequenced from one sample in a study of graft-versus-host responses after intestinal transplantation (dated by TCRdb to the early 2020s). The time point label corresponds to: cells obtained before transplantation from donor or recipient. These receptors have no known antigen. The method behind the library was the immunoSEQ multiplex PCR assay. TCRdb provides this immuneACCESS table in a form limited to in-frame rearrangements. Some clones are lacking; in checked studies, under half of them reflect an unresolved V gene, and why the rest are absent is not known. The table for this sample lists just under 85,000 clones; 75% to 95% of them were counted only once. Jointly, the top ten make up 7.6% of the sample. This sample comprised unstimulated CD8+ T cells sorted from spleen or lymph node cells, obtained before transplant. Receptors were obtained from a human donor who was the organ donor for an intestinal transplant.

This rearrangement joins TRBV6-6 to TRBJ1-2; tentative D call: TRBD1 (6 bases). Trimming shortened V by 4 bases and J by 2 bases, and 8 bases separated the two germline ends. The CDR3 totals 13 residues. The germline CDR1 and CDR2 sequences are MNHNY and SVGAGI (reference sequence). The CDR3 DNA follows: TGTGCCAGCAGTTTGGACAGCAACTATGGCTACACCTTC. This translates into CASSLDSNYGYTF.

The rearrangement links TRBV5-4 to TRBJ2-5, with D uncertain. The CDR3 loop spans 14 amino acids. V was trimmed by 0 bases and J by 3 bases, leaving 9 bases between them. CDR1 is SGHNT and CDR2 is YYREEE in the germline V gene (reference sequence). CDR3 in DNA: TGTGCCAGCAGCTTGGTGACGGAAAAAGAGACCCAGTACTTC. Protein: CASSLVTEKETQYF.

The V gene is TRBV6-5, the J gene TRBJ1-2; D is unclear. The germline gives CDR1 MNHEY, CDR2 SVGAGI. The V and J ends lost 6 bases and 4 bases respectively, with 12 bases between them. CDR3 length: 13 residues. DNA of the CDR3: TGTGCCAGCAGCCCATCACCCTTCTATGGCTACACCTTC. This gives the protein CASSPSPFYGYTF.

The chain combines TRBV5-1 with TRBJ1-2; 7 bases align to TRBD1. The CDR3 is made up of 19 amino acids. The germline V gene encodes CDR1 SGHRS and CDR2 YFSETQ. V was pared by 4 bases and J by 5 bases, with 23 bases of the junction left unmatched. In DNA form, the CDR3 reads TGCGCCAGCAGCGAGGACACAGTACCCTTCGCTCCAGGGGGATATGGCTACACCTTC. It encodes CASSEDTVPFAPGGYGYTF.

The rearrangement uses TRBV29-1 and TRBJ1-1; D call uncertain. Trimming left V 6 bases short and J 3 bases short, with 5 bases between. The germline CDR1 and CDR2 sequences are SQVTM and ANQGSEA. This CDR3 contains 10 residues. In DNA form, the CDR3 reads TGCAGCGTGGCAGACACTGAAGCTTTCTTT. It translates to CSVADTEAFF.

The chain uses TRBV5-4 and TRBJ2-3; tentative D call: TRBD2 (6 bases). CDR1 is SGHNT and CDR2 is YYREEE in the germline V gene (reference sequence). Trimming took 4 bases from V and 4 from J, leaving 16 bases between them. The CDR3 has 15 amino acids. The CDR3, as DNA: TGTGCCAGCAGCAAGTGGACTACCTTGGCAGATACGCAGTATTTT. Its protein is CASSKWTTLADTQYF. The variable domain in full, with the rest retrieved from reference TRBV5-4 and TRBJ2-3, is ETGVTQSPTHLIKTRGQQVTLRCSSQSGHNTVSWYQQALGQGPQFIFQYYREEENGRGNFPPRFSGLQFPNYSSELNVNALELDDSALYLCASSKWTTLADTQYFGPGTRLTVL.

This chain connects TRBV27 to TRBJ2-7, with a possible D match to TRBD2 (6 bases). Germline values: CDR1 MNHEY, CDR2 SMNVEV (reference sequence). V was pared by 0 bases and J by 3 bases, with 9 bases between. The CDR3 length is 14 residues. The CDR3 nucleotides read TGTGCCAGCAGTTTATCGGACTACGGCTACGAGCAGTACTTC. This translates into CASSLSDYGYEQYF.

The count of this clone is one. This chain joins TRBV5-1 and TRBJ2-5; a possible D gene is TRBD2 (6 bases). Germline loops: CDR1 SGHRS, CDR2 YFSETQ. The CDR3 consists of 15 residues. The V end lost 6 bases, the J end lost 4 bases, and 19 bases lay between the germline ends. Written as DNA, the CDR3 is TGCGCCAGCATAATTAGGCCGGGGGTAGCAGAGACCCAGTACTTC. Translation gives CASIIRPGVAETQYF. Complete variable domain (other parts from reference TRBV5-1 and TRBJ2-5): KAGVTQTPRYLIKTRGQQVTLSCSPISGHRSVSWYQQTPGQGLQFLFEYFSETQRNKGNFPGRFSGRQFSNSRSEMNVSTLELGDSALYLCASIIRPGVAETQYFGPGTRLLVL.

The CDR3 DNA sequence: TGTGCCAGCAGCGTACAAGCATTAGCAGATACGCAGTATTTT. It encodes CASSVQALADTQYF. This chain joins TRBV9 and TRBJ2-3; D uncertain. The CDR3 is made up of 14 amino acids. Germline V gene lookup returns CDR1 SGDLS and CDR2 YYNGEE. V lost 1 base and J 4 bases, leaving 10 bases between the germline ends.

The CDR3 sequence: CASSLGSGELFF. The CDR3 nucleotides are TGTGCCAGCAGCCTGGGTTCCGGGGAGCTGTTTTTT. This chain uses TRBV14 with TRBJ2-2; D is ambiguous. Germline V gene data show CDR1 as SGHDN and CDR2 as FVKESK. This CDR3 region has 12 residues. V was clipped by 4 bases and J by 6 bases, with 6 bases between them.

The CDR3 DNA is TGCGCCAGCAGCCCCGACAAGGGGACCCAGTACTTC. Protein sequence: CASSPDKGTQYF. The rearrangement uses TRBV4-1 and TRBJ2-5, with D uncertain. The CDR3 is made up of 12 amino acids. V dropped 4 bases and J dropped 7 bases, with 10 bases sitting between them. CDR1 MGHRA and CDR2 YSYEKL come from the germline V gene.

The chain joins TRBV5-5 to TRBJ1-1; perhaps TRBD1 as D (6 bases). The V gene's germline CDR1 is SGHKS and CDR2 YYEKEE (reference sequence). The CDR3 sequence is 13 residues long. Trimming cost V 4 bases and J 5 bases, with 12 bases left between them. CDR3 protein: CASSRTVATEAFF. In DNA, the CDR3 is TGTGCCAGCAGCCGGACAGTGGCTACTGAAGCTTTCTTT.

The chain joins TRBV27 to TRBJ2-3, with TRBD2 identical over 9 bases. This CDR3 is 14 amino acids long. With V trimmed by 5 bases and J by 5 bases, 5 bases remained unmatched. CDR1 is MNHEY, CDR2 SMNVEV, per germline (reference sequence). Here the CDR3 reads CASSLGLAKDTQYF. CDR3 coding DNA: TGTGCCAGCAGTCTGGGACTAGCCAAAGATACGCAGTATTTT.

The chain uses TRBV29-1 and TRBJ2-7, with D perhaps TRBD2 (7 bases). V gave up 0 bases and J gave up 0 bases, with 21 bases separating them. The CDR3 loop spans 18 amino acids. Germline assignment: CDR1 SQVTM and CDR2 ANQGSEA. The CDR3 here is CSVEDPGGGGGASYEQYF. The CDR3 DNA reads as TGCAGCGTTGAAGATCCTGGTGGGGGAGGGGGAGCCTCCTACGAGCAGTACTTC.

The V call is TRBV6-6, the J call TRBJ1-6; maybe TRBD1 (6 bases). V shed 5 bases and J shed 9 bases, with 20 bases lying between them. The V gene's germline CDR1 is MNHNY and CDR2 SVGAGI (reference sequence). The CDR3 extends over 16 amino acids. Here the CDR3 DNA reads TGTGCCAGCAGTACTTTATTGGGGGCGGGGGTTTCACCCCTCCACTTT. Its translation: CASSTLLGAGVSPLHF.

V and J are TRBV7-6 and TRBJ2-5; TRBD1 matches at 7 bases. The assigned J gene may be wrong: the sequence end matches TRBJ2-7 better. This CDR3 comprises 14 residues. Germline loops: CDR1 SGHVS, CDR2 FNYEAQ. The CDR3, as DNA: TGTGCCAGCCAACCCGGGACAGCCCCCTACGAGCAGTACTTC. This sequence encodes CASQPGTAPYEQYF.

The rearrangement joins TRBV5-1 to TRBJ2-5; D call uncertain. The DNA end is more similar to TRBJ2-7, so the J call may be wrong. This CDR3 region has 9 residues. The germline gives CDR1 SGHRS, CDR2 YFSETQ. The CDR3 sequence: CASSYEQYF. In DNA, the CDR3 is TGCGCCAGCAGCTACGAGCAGTACTTC.

Written as DNA, the CDR3 is TGCGCCAGCAGCTTTGGGACTAGCGGGCACACAGATACGCAGTATTTT. Amino acids: CASSFGTSGHTDTQYF. V usage is TRBV5-1 and J usage is TRBJ2-3; 12 nucleotides line up with TRBD2. With V trimmed by 2 bases and J by 2 bases, 3 bases remained unmatched. CDR3 size: 16 residues. Germline V CDR1 and CDR2: SGHRS, YFSETQ.

The chain has TRBV7-3 and TRBJ2-1, with 8 bases identical to TRBD2. The CDR3 is 15 amino acids. Germline V gene data show CDR1 as SGHTA and CDR2 as FQGTGA. Trimming removed 4 bases from V and 8 bases from J; junction bases left unmatched: 10. In nucleotides, the CDR3 is TGTGCCAGCAGCTCCGAACGGGGGGGCCTTGATGAGCAGTTCTTC. It codes for CASSSERGGLDEQFF.

V and J are TRBV2 and TRBJ2-3, with a possible D match to TRBD1 (6 bases). CDR3 length: 14 residues. CDR1 and CDR2 from the germline V gene are SNHLY and FYNNEI. V was pared by 6 bases and J by 2 bases, with 12 bases between. The CDR3 DNA follows: TGTGCCAGCAGAGGACAGCTCTACACAGATACGCAGTATTTT. It specifies CASRGQLYTDTQYF.

The genes are TRBV27 and TRBJ2-1, with 8 bases aligning to TRBD1. The CDR3 is made up of 15 amino acids. Trimming took 6 bases from V and 5 from J; bases not matched to a gene: 9. CDR1 is MNHEY and CDR2 is SMNVEV in the germline V gene (reference sequence). In DNA form, the CDR3 reads TGTGCCAGCAGCCCAGGGGGCTCCCCTAACAATGAGCAGTTCTTC. Encoded protein: CASSPGGSPNNEQFF.

Here the CDR3 reads CASSAHWGYTF. DNA for the CDR3: TGTGCCAGTAGTGCCCATTGGGGCTACACCTTC. The chain is built from TRBV19 and TRBJ1-2; D unclear. Germline V gene data show CDR1 as LNHDA and CDR2 as SQIVND (reference sequence). V lost 5 bases and J 8 bases, leaving 9 bases between the germline ends. The CDR3 has 11 amino acids.

V is TRBV30 and J is TRBJ1-1; D gene unclear. This CDR3 spans 12 amino acids. Germline V gene sequence: CDR1 GTSNPN, CDR2 SVGIG (reference sequence). V gave up 2 bases and J gave up 0 bases, with 4 bases separating them. This CDR3 is CAWSPLNTEAFF. The CDR3 DNA follows: TGTGCCTGGAGTCCTCTGAACACTGAAGCTTTCTTT.

About this clone itself: Germline is not matched at one junction end, which may reflect a read error. The chain employs TRBV27 and TRBJ1-1; unclear D gene. Per germline, CDR1 MNHEY and CDR2 SMNVEV (reference sequence). This CDR3 is built from 15 residues. The CDR3 sequence is CASRLSPGENTEAFF. CDR3 nucleotide sequence: TGTGCCAGCAGATTATCGCCCGGGGAAAACACTGAAGCTTTCTTT.

V and J are TRBV6-1 and TRBJ2-2; 10 bases are a match to TRBD2. The CDR3 length is 21 residues. Germline lookup yields CDR1 MNHNS and CDR2 SASEGT. The J segment lost 0 bases and the V segment lost 1 base, leaving 14 bases of the junction unmatched. CDR3 DNA: TGTGCCAGCAGTGAAGGTCCTACCGGGACTAGCGAATATACGAACACCGGGGAGCTGTTTTTT. It specifies CASSEGPTGTSEYTNTGELFF.

The DNA for the CDR3 is TGTGCCAGTAGCCCCCGGGTACCCAATGAGCAGTTCTTC. Its translation is CASSPRVPNEQFF. The chain links TRBV19 to TRBJ2-1; no reliable D call. The CDR3 extends over 13 amino acids. V was trimmed by 6 bases and J by 6 bases, leaving 12 bases between them. Germline CDR1 reads LNHDA; CDR2 reads SQIVND (reference sequence).

The rearrangement links TRBV11-3 to TRBJ2-1, with D perhaps being TRBD1 or TRBD2 (5 bases each). Germline values: CDR1 SGHNT, CDR2 YENEEA. V shed 2 bases and J shed 0 bases, with 11 bases lying between them. The CDR3 runs 16 residues. The CDR3 coding sequence is TGTGCCAGCAGCTTATTAGGGGAGAGCTCCTACAATGAGCAGTTCTTC. As protein: CASSLLGESSYNEQFF.

The rearrangement links TRBV18 to TRBJ1-4; D not resolved. Germline V gene data show CDR1 as KGHSH and CDR2 as LQKENI. V was pared by 2 bases and J by 7 bases, with 11 bases between. The CDR3 is 14 residues long. Here the CDR3 reads CASSPGPRSEKLFF. CDR3 bases: TGTGCCAGCTCACCAGGACCCCGGAGTGAAAAACTGTTTTTT.

This chain uses TRBV29-1 with TRBJ2-3; TRBD1 matches at 8 bases. The germline V gene encodes CDR1 SQVTM and CDR2 ANQGSEA. The CDR3 totals 14 residues. The V gene end was trimmed by 5 bases and the J gene end by 0 bases; junction bases not matched to a gene: 4. This CDR3 is CSVLWTGSTDTQYF. DNA for the CDR3: TGCAGCGTTCTCTGGACAGGGAGCACAGATACGCAGTATTTT.